The text below deals with one T cell receptor (beta chain). Germline V CDR1 and CDR2: MNHEY, SMNVEV (reference sequence). The junction had 13 bases not matched to a gene; V was cut back by 6 bases and J by 6 bases. This CDR3 has 16 amino acids. The repertoire was sequenced with immunoSEQ multiplex PCR; TCRdb's copy has only in-frame clones and lacks some. The data contain roughly 24,000 clones, 75% to 90% of them singletons. These data are taken from a study of control samples from healthy donors and cancer patients. This receptor was obtained from a man aged 55 to 69 with colorectal cancer. V gene TRBV27 combines with J gene TRBJ2-3, with 9 bases matching TRBD2. Specimen: PBMCs. This CDR3 is CASSSGTSPLHDTQYF. The CDR3 region has the DNA TGTGCCAGCAGCTCCGGGACTAGCCCCTTACACGATACGCAGTATTTT.